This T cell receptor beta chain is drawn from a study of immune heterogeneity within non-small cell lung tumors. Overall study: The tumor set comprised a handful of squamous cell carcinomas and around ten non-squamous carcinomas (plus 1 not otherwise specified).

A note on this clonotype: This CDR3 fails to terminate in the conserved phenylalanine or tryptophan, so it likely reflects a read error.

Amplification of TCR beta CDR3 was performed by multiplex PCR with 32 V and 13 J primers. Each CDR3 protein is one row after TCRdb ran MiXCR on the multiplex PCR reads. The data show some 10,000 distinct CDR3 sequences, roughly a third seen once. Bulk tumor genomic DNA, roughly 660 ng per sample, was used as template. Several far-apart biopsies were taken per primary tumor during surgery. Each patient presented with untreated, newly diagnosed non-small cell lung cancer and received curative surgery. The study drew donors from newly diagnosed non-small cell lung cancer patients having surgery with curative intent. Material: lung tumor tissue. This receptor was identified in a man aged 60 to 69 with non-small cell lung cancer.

CDR3 loop: CDSSLVTENSPLHL. The DNA of the CDR3 is TGTGACAGCAGCTTGGTTACGGAGAATTCACCCCTCCACCTT. J is TRBJ1-6 and V is TRBV11-1; D unclear. Germline V gene data show CDR1 as SGHAT and CDR2 as FQDESV (reference sequence). The CDR3 covers 14 residues.